This entry lists 19 T cell receptor beta chains sequenced from one sample in a study of shared T cell receptors in the human thymus. Produced via immunoSEQ multiplex PCR; TCRdb's table is partial and in-frame only. The sample shows 450,000 to 650,000 clones, about 80% of them seen only once. These records were also assigned to another study, of human thymus T cells.

Sequences were obtained from thymocytes. These receptors originate from a boy less than two years old with a congenital heart defect.

The chain uses TRBV9 and TRBJ1-1, with D unresolved. This CDR3 comprises 14 residues. Trimming stripped 3 bases from V and 5 bases from J, with 14 bases between. Germline assignment: CDR1 SGDLS and CDR2 YYNGEE. The CDR3 region is CASSAHPGGTEAFF. Written as DNA, the CDR3 is TGTGCCAGCAGCGCTCACCCCGGCGGGACTGAAGCTTTCTTT.

The chain carries TRBV10-3 and TRBJ2-1; D is possibly TRBD1 (6 bases). The CDR3 consists of 19 residues. Trimming shortened V by 2 bases and J by 4 bases, and 24 bases separated the two germline ends. The germline V gene encodes CDR1 ENHRY and CDR2 SYGVKD. The CDR3, as DNA: TGTGCCATCAGTGAGATCCCTATAGTCACAAAGAGGGGGTACAATGAGCAGTTCTTC. Its translation is CAISEIPIVTKRGYNEQFF.

The V gene is TRBV5-3, the J gene TRBJ2-3; 11 bases line up with TRBD2. TRBV5-3 is given ORF status, its function remaining uncertain. With 0 bases clipped from V and 4 bases from J, the junction kept 10 bases outside the gene matches. CDR3 length: 18 residues. CDR3 nucleotide sequence: TGTGCCAGAAGCTTGGCCCCGAGATTAGCGGGAGGGGCAGATACGCAGTATTTT. As protein: CARSLAPRLAGGADTQYF.

About this clone: Lacking the conserved final phenylalanine or tryptophan, this CDR3 likely reflects a read error. The DNA is omitted, as the CDR3 cannot be located on it reliably, and the CDR3 follows TCRdb's listing. This chain's CDR3 is CASSFDSLN. The chain employs TRBV7-9 and TRBJ1-1; TRBD1, as called in the table, went unchecked against the DNA. The CDR3 totals 9 residues, both ends included. Germline V gene lookup returns CDR1 SEHNR and CDR2 FQNEAQ (reference sequence).

The chain is built from TRBV11-2 and TRBJ2-7; possible D gene TRBD2, 5 bases. In germline, CDR1 is SGHAT, CDR2 FQNNGV. The CDR3 contains 14 residues. Trimming left V 1 base short and J 4 bases short, with 11 bases between. CDR3 protein: CASSLGMRRYEQYF. The CDR3 DNA reads as TGTGCCAGCAGCTTAGGAATGAGGAGGTACGAGCAGTACTTC.

This chain connects TRBV11-3 to TRBJ2-3, with 9 bases fitting TRBD2. Germline-derived CDR1 and CDR2 are SGHNT and YENEEA. The trim removed 5 bases at V and 4 bases at J, leaving 10 bases unmatched. The CDR3 extends over 16 amino acids. The CDR3, as DNA: TGTGCCAGCAGCCCAGGGCGGGAGGGCCAATCAGATACGCAGTATTTT. It is translated as CASSPGREGQSDTQYF.

This chain joins TRBV4-1 and TRBJ2-5; TRBD1 agrees at 9 bases. With 4 bases clipped from V and 1 base from J, the junction kept 13 bases outside the gene matches. This CDR3 comprises 18 residues. CDR1 and CDR2 (germline): MGHRA, YSYEKL. The DNA of the CDR3 is TGCGCCAGCAGCCCCCGGCGGACAGGGGAGGGCCTCCAAGAGACCCAGTACTTC. It codes for CASSPRRTGEGLQETQYF.

The rearrangement joins TRBV10-3 to TRBJ1-5; D unclear. Per the germline V gene, CDR1 is ENHRY and CDR2 is SYGVKD. The V end lost 3 bases, the J end lost 0 bases, and 12 bases lay between the germline ends. The CDR3 sequence is 16 residues long. The CDR3 DNA reads as TGTGCCATCAGTGATGAGGCAGCATATAGCAATCAGCCCCAGCATTTT. Translating it yields CAISDEAAYSNQPQHF.

V and J are TRBV19 and TRBJ1-4; 12 nucleotides agree with TRBD1. The CDR3 runs 15 residues. Germline V gives CDR1 LNHDA, CDR2 SQIVND (reference sequence). The V and J ends lost 5 bases and 8 bases, in that order; junction bases with no gene match: 6. The CDR3 here is CASSARDRGREKLFF. Written as DNA, the CDR3 is TGTGCCAGTAGTGCCCGGGACAGGGGGCGGGAAAAACTGTTTTTT.

The chain is built from TRBV4-2 and TRBJ1-3; D is unclear. The CDR3 sequence is 16 residues long. With 3 bases removed from V and 4 bases from J, the gap between germline ends came to 16 bases. Germline V gene lookup returns CDR1 LGHNA and CDR2 YNFKEQ. In nucleotides, the CDR3 is TGTGCCAGCAGCCAGACCGACCCCCCGGAGGGAAACACCATATATTTT. This codes for CASSQTDPPEGNTIYF.

The chain recombines TRBV28 with TRBJ1-1, with TRBD1 identical over 7 bases. With 5 bases clipped from V and 3 bases from J, the junction kept 6 bases outside the gene matches. The CDR3 consists of 14 residues. Germline CDR1 MDHEN, CDR2 SYDVKM. CDR3 sequence reads: CASSDDREYTEAFF. The CDR3 DNA sequence: TGTGCCAGCAGTGACGACAGGGAATACACTGAAGCTTTCTTT.

The chain carries TRBV4-2 and TRBJ2-1; 8 nucleotides align to TRBD2. Germline V gives CDR1 LGHNA, CDR2 YNFKEQ. The CDR3 consists of 17 residues. V shed 3 bases and J 5 bases; nucleotides not matched to a gene: 12. CDR3 residues: CASSHPGLVPHNNEQFF. The CDR3 DNA reads TGTGCCAGCAGCCACCCGGGACTAGTTCCCCACAACAATGAGCAGTTCTTC.

The chain links TRBV29-1 to TRBJ2-1; 11 bases match TRBD2. The CDR3 consists of 18 residues. Germline CDR1 is SQVTM and CDR2 is ANQGSEA. The junction had 15 bases not matched to a gene; V was cut back by 4 bases and J by 4 bases. CDR3 sequence: CSVGRGPRGLAAYNEQFF. CDR3 bases: TGCAGCGTTGGGAGGGGGCCGAGGGGACTAGCGGCTTACAATGAGCAGTTCTTC.

The chain is built from TRBV5-6 and TRBJ1-2, with D maybe TRBD1 (5 bases). Trimming left V 6 bases short and J 7 bases short, with 28 bases between. This CDR3 comprises 17 residues. The germline gives CDR1 SGHDT, CDR2 YYEEEE. The CDR3 DNA reads TGTGCCAGCACCACCCCGAGTTTGAACAGGAGGCGGGGTGGCTACACCTTC. The encoded protein is CASTTPSLNRRRGGYTF.

This chain connects TRBV2 to TRBJ2-2, with TRBD2 identical over 8 bases. CDR1 and CDR2 from the germline V gene are SNHLY and FYNNEI. Losses at the gene ends were 6 bases for V and 0 bases for J; bases not matched to a gene: 9. The CDR3 sequence is 17 residues long. CDR3 DNA sequence: TGTGCCAGCAGGAGTGGTAGCGGGGTCCCGAACACCGGGGAGCTGTTTTTT. Translating gives CASRSGSGVPNTGELFF.

This rearrangement joins TRBV30 to TRBJ1-1, with D perhaps matching TRBD1 (6 bases). Germline loops: CDR1 GTSNPN, CDR2 SVGIG (reference sequence). V lost 8 bases and J lost 4, with 20 bases in between. The CDR3 covers 14 residues. The CDR3 reads CAPHVGRGGTEAFF. Here the CDR3 DNA reads TGTGCCCCACATGTAGGTAGAGGGGGCACTGAAGCTTTCTTT. Based on the CDR3 plus reference TRBV30 and TRBJ1-1, the full variable domain is SQTIHQWPATLVQPVGSPLSLECTVEGTSNPNLYWYRQAAGRGLQLLFYSVGIGQISSEVPQNLSASRPQDRQFILSSKKLLLSDSGFYLCAPHVGRGGTEAFFGQGTRLTVV.

This clone occurred a few times. The rearrangement joins TRBV5-1 to TRBJ2-1, with 10 bases lining up with TRBD1. With V trimmed by 5 bases and J by 4 bases, 9 bases remained unmatched. CDR1 is SGHRS and CDR2 is YFSETQ in the germline V gene. The CDR3 sequence is 16 residues long. The CDR3 DNA sequence: TGCGCCAGCAGTCCCGCCGGGACAGGGGAATACAATGAGCAGTTCTTC. Translated: CASSPAGTGEYNEQFF.

This clone was counted once. This chain joins TRBV7-9 and TRBJ1-2; a possible D gene is TRBD1 (6 bases). Germline loops: CDR1 SEHNR, CDR2 FQNEAQ (reference sequence). The CDR3 is 15 amino acids. V lost 0 bases and J lost 2, with 10 bases in between. CDR3 coding DNA: TGTGCCAGCAGCTTAGCCTCAGGACAGAACTATGGCTACACCTTC. The encoded protein is CASSLASGQNYGYTF.

The V and J genes are TRBV5-4 and TRBJ1-3; the match to TRBD1 covers 9 bases. CDR3 length equals 14 residues. Trimming cost V 4 bases and J 7 bases; bases outside gene matches: 6. The germline gives CDR1 SGHNT, CDR2 YYREEE (reference sequence). The CDR3 DNA follows: TGTGCCAGCAGCGGAGGGACAGGGAGGAACACCATATATTTT. The encoded protein is CASSGGTGRNTIYF.